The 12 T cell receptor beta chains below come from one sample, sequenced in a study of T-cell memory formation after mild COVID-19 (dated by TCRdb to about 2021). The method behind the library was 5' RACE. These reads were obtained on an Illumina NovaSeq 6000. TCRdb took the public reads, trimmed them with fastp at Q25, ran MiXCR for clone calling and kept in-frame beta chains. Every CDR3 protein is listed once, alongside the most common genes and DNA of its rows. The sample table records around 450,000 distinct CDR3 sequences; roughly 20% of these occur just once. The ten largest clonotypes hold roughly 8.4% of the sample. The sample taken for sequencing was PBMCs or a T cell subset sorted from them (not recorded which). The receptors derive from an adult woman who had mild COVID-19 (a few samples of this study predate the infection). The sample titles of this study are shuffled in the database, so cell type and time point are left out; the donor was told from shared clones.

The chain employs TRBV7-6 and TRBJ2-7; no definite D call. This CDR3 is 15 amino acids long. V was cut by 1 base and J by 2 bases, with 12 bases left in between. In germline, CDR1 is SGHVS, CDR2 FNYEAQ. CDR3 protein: CASSLGGRSTYEQYF. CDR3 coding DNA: TGTGCCAGCAGCTTAGGCGGTAGGAGTACCTACGAGCAGTACTTC.

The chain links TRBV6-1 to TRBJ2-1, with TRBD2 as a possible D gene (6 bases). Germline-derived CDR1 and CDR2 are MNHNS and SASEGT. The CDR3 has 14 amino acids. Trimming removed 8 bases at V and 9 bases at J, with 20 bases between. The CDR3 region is CASSGEAPRTEQFF. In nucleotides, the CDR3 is TGTGCCAGCTCGGGGGAGGCCCCCCGGACTGAGCAGTTCTTC.

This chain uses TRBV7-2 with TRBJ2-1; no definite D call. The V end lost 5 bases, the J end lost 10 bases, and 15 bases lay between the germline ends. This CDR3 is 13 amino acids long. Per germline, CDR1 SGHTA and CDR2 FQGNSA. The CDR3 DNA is TGTGCCAGCAGCCCCAGCATCGTGGTCGAGCAGTTCTTC. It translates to CASSPSIVVEQFF.

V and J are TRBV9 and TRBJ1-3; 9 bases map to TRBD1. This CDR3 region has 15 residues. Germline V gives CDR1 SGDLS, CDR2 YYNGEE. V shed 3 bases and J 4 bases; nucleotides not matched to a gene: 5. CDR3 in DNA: TGTGCCAGCAGCGGAACCGGGACAGGGGGAAACACCATATATTTT. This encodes CASSGTGTGGNTIYF.

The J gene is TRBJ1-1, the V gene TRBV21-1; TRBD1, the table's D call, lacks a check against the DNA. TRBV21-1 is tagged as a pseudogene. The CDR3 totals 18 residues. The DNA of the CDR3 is TGTGCCAGCAGCAAAGTGGCCACAGGGAAGTCCGAGAACACTGAAGCTTTCTTT. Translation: CASSKVATGKSENTEAFF.

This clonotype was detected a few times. CDR3 protein: CASSPNRESWTEAFF. CDR3 nucleotide sequence: TGTGCCAGCAGCCCCAACAGGGAGTCCTGGACTGAAGCTTTCTTT. The J gene is TRBJ1-1, the V gene TRBV5-6; TRBD1 is a possible D gene (6 bases). V was cut by 4 bases and J by 5 bases, with 18 bases left in between. This CDR3 is 15 amino acids long. Germline CDR1 is SGHDT and CDR2 is YYEEEE. The full variable domain, with the rest looked up from reference TRBV5-6 and TRBJ1-1, is DAGVTQSPTHLIKTRGQQVTLRCSPKSGHDTVSWYQQALGQGPQFIFQYYEEEERQRGNFPDRFSGHQFPNYSSELNVNALLLGDSALYLCASSPNRESWTEAFFGQGTRLTVV.

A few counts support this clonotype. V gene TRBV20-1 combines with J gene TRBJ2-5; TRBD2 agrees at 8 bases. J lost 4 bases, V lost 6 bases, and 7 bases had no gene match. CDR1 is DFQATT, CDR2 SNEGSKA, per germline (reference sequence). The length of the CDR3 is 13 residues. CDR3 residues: CSAEKAGGETQYF. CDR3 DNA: TGCAGTGCCGAGAAGGCGGGAGGAGAGACCCAGTACTTC.

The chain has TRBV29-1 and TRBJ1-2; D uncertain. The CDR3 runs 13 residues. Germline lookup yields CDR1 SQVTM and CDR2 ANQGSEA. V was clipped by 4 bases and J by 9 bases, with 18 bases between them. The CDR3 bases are TGCAGCGTTGCCCTGCCGGAACGTATGCGCTACACCTTC. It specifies CSVALPERMRYTF.

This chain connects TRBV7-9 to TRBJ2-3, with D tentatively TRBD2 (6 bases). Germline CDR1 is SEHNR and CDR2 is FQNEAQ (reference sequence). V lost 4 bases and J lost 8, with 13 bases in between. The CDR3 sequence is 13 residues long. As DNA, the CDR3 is TGTGCCAGCAGCTCCCACAGCGGGTTTACGCAGTATTTT. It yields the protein CASSSHSGFTQYF. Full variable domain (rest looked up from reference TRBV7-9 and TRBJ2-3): DTGVSQNPRHKITKRGQNVTFRCDPISEHNRLYWYRQTLGQGPEFLTYFQNEAQLEKSRLLSDRFSAERPKGSFSTLEIQRTEQGDSAMYLCASSSHSGFTQYFGPGTRLTVL.

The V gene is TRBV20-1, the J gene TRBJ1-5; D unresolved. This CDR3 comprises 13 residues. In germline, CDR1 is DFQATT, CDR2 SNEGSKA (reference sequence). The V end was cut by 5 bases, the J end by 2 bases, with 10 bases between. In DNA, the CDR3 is TGCAGTGCTCCCAATGGGGGCAATCAGCCCCAGCATTTT. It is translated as CSAPNGGNQPQHF.

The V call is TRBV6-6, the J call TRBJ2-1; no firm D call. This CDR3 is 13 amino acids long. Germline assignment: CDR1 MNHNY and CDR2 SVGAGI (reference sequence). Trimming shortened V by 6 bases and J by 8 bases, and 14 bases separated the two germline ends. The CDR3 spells CASRYDSGDEQFF. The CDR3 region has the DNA TGTGCCAGCAGGTACGACTCGGGCGATGAGCAGTTCTTC.

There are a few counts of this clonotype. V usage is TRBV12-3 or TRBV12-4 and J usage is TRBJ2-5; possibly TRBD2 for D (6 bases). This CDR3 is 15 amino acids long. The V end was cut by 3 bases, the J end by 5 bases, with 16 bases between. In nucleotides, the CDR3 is TGTGCCAGCAGTTTCGCGGGAAACGGGAAGGAGACCCAGTACTTC. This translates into CASSFAGNGKETQYF.